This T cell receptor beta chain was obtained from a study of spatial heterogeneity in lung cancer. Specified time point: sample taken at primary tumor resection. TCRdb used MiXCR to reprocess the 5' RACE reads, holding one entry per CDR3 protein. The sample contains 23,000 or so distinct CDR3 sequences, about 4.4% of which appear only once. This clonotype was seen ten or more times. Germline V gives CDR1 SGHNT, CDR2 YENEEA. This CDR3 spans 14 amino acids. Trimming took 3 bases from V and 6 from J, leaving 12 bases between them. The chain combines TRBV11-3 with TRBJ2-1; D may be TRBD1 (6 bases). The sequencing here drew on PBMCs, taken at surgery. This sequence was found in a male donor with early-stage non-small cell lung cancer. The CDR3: CASSFSGVSNEQFF. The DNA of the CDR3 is TGTGCCAGCAGCTTCTCAGGGGTCAGCAATGAGCAGTTCTTC.